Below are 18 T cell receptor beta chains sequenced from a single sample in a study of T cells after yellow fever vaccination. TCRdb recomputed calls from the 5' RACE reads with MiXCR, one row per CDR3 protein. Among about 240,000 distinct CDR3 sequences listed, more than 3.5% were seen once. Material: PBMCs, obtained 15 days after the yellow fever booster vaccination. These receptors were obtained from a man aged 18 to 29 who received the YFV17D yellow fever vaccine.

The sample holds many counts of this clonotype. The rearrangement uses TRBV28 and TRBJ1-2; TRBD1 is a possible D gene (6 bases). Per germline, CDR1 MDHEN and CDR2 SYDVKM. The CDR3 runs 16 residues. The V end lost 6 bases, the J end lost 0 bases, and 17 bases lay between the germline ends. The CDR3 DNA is TGTGCCAGCAGCGGTGCCGGGACACCATCTAACTATGGCTACACCTTC. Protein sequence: CASSGAGTPSNYGYTF.

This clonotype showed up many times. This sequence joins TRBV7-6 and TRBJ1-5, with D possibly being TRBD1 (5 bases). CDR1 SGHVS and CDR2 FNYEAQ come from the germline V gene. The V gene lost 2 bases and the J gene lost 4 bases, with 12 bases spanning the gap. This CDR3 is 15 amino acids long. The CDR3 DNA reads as TGTGCCAGCAGCTTACAGTCGGGGCTGAATCAGCCCCAGCATTTT. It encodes CASSLQSGLNQPQHF.

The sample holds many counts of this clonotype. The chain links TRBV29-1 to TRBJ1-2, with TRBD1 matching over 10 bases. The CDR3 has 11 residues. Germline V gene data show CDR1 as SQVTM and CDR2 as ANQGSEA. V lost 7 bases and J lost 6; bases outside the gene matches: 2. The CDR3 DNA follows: TGCAGCGGGGGGACAGGGGATGGCTACACCTTC. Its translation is CSGGTGDGYTF. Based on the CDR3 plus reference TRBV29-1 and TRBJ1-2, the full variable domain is SAVISQKPSRDICQRGTSLTIQCQVDSQVTMMFWYRQQPGQSLTLIATANQGSEATYESGFVIDKFPISRPNLTFSTLTVSNMSPEDSSIYLCSGGTGDGYTFGSGTRLTVV.

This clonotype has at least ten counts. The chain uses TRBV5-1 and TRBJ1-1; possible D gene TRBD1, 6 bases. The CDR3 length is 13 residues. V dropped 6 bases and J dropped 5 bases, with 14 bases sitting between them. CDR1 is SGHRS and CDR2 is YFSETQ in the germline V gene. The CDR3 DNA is TGCGCCAGCATGCGGGGGGCGATGACTGAAGCTTTCTTT. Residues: CASMRGAMTEAFF.

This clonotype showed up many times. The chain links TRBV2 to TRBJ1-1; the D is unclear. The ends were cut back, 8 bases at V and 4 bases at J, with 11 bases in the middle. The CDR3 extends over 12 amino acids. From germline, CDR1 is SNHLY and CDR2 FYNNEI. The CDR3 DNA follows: TGTGCCAGCTTCCGGGTGGGCACTGAAGCTTTCTTT. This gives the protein CASFRVGTEAFF.

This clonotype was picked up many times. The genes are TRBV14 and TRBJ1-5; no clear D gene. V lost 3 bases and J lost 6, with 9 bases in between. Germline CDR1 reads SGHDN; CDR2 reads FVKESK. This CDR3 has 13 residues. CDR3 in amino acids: CASSQATGQPQHF. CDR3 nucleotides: TGTGCCAGCAGCCAGGCCACGGGTCAGCCCCAGCATTTT.

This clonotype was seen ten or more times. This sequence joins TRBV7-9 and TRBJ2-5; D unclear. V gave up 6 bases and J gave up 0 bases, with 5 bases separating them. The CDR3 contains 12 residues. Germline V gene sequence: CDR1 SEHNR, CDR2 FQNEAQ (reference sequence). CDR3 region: CASRQDQETQYF. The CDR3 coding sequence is TGTGCCAGCAGGCAGGACCAAGAGACCCAGTACTTC.

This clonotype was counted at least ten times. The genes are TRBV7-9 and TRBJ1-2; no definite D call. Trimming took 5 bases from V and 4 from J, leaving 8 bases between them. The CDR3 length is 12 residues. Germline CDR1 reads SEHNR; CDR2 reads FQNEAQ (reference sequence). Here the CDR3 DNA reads TGTGCCAGCAGCCCAAATGGCTATGGCTACACCTTC. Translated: CASSPNGYGYTF.

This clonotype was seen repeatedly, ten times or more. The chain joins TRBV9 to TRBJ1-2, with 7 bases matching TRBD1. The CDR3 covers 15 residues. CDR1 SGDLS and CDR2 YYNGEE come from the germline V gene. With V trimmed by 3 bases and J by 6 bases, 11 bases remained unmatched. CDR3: CASSGQGGFNDGYTF. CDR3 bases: TGTGCCAGCAGCGGACAGGGAGGGTTTAATGATGGCTACACCTTC.

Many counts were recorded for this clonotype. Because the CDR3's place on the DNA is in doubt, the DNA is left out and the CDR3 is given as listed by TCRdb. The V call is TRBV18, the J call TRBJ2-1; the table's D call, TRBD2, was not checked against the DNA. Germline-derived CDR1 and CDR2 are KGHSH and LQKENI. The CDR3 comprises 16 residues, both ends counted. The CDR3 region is CASSPVLRGGYNEQFF.

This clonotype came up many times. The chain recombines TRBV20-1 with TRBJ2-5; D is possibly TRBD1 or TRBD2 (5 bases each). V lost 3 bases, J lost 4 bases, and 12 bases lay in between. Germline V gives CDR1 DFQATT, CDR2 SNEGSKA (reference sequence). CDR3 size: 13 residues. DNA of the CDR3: TGCAGTGCTAGTGGGACCCCAGCAGAGACCCAGTACTTC. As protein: CSASGTPAETQYF.

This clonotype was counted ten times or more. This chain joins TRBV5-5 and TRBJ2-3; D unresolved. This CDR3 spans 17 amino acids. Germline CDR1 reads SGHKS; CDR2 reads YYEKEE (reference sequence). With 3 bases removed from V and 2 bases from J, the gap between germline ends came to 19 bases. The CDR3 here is CASSWILSPANTDTQYF. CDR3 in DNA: TGTGCCAGCAGCTGGATTCTGTCCCCCGCTAACACAGATACGCAGTATTTT.

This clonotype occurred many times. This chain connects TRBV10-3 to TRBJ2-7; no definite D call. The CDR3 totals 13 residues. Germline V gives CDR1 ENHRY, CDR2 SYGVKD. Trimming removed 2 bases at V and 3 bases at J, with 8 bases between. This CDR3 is CAISEGYNYEQYV. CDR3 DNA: TGTGCCATCAGTGAGGGTTACAACTACGAGCAGTACGTC.

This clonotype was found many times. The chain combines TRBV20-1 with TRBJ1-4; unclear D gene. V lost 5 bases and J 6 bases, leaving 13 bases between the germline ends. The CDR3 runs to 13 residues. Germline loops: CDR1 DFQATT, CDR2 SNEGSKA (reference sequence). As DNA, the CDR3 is TGCAGTGCTCTCCTTTTGGGCGATGAAAAACTGTTTTTT. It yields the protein CSALLLGDEKLFF.

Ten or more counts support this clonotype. The chain's CDR3 is CASSLVGTYQETQYF. The CDR3 DNA reads TGCGCCAGCAGCTTAGTAGGGACGTACCAAGAGACCCAGTACTTC. The chain links TRBV5-1 to TRBJ2-5; D may correspond to TRBD1 or TRBD2 (5 bases each). The CDR3 spans 15 residues. The V end lost 2 bases, the J end lost 0 bases, and 11 bases lay between the germline ends. CDR1 and CDR2 (germline): SGHRS, YFSETQ.

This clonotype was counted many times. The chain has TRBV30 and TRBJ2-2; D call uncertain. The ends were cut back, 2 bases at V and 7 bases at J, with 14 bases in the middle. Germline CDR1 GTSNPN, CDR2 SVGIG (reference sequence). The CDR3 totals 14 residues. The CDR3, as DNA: TGTGCCTGGAGTCCCTCGAATTTAGGCGGGGAGCTGTTTTTT. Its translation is CAWSPSNLGGELFF.

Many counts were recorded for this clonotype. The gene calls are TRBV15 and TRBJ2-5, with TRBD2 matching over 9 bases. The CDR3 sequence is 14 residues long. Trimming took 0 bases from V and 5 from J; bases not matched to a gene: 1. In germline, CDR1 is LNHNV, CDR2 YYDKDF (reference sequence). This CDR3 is CATSRDLAGETQYF. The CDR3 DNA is TGTGCCACCAGCAGAGATCTAGCGGGGGAGACCCAGTACTTC.

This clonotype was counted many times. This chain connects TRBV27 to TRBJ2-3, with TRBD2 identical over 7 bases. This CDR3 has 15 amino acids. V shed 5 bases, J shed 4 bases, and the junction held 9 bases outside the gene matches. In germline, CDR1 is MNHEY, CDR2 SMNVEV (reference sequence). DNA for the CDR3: TGTGCCAGCAGTCTCACCGGGACTACTGCAGATACGCAGTATTTT. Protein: CASSLTGTTADTQYF.